Listed here are 15 T cell receptor beta chains from one sample, sequenced in a study of memory B cells and T cells in multiple sclerosis. Antigen specificity for these receptors is unknown. Some clones are missing from TCRdb's copy, which holds only in-frame ones; the method was immunoSEQ multiplex PCR. The sample includes about 32,000 clones, more than 70% of them seen just once. Stimulus-free culture yielded autoproliferating CFSE-dim and non-proliferating CFSE-high T cells, each sequenced separately. Roughly 4.8x10^7 CFSE-labeled PBMCs were cultured about seven days unstimulated, then replicate wells were pooled. Sample: PBMCs from blood kept in culture. The receptor set was obtained from a human donor with multiple sclerosis.

The chain links TRBV30 to TRBJ2-2; D ambiguous. V lost 0 bases to trimming and J lost 3 bases, with 8 bases between them. The CDR3 loop spans 14 amino acids. Per germline, CDR1 GTSNPN and CDR2 SVGIG (reference sequence). The CDR3 nucleotides read TGTGCCTGGAGTGTACGGGCCTACACCGGGGAGCTGTTTTTT. Protein: CAWSVRAYTGELFF.

V usage is TRBV5-1 and J usage is TRBJ2-1; D is ambiguous. Trimming took off 0 bases at V and 2 bases at J, with 6 bases between the two ends. CDR1 and CDR2 from the germline V gene are SGHRS and YFSETQ. This CDR3 spans 14 amino acids. In nucleotides, the CDR3 is TGCGCCAGCAGCTTGGGCCCTCCCTACAATGAGCAGTTCTTC. Its protein is CASSLGPPYNEQFF.

This chain links TRBV2 with TRBJ2-5; 15 bases are a match to TRBD2. J was trimmed by 3 bases and V by 4 bases; bases with no gene match: 12. The CDR3 is made up of 19 amino acids. Germline CDR1 is SNHLY and CDR2 is FYNNEI. The CDR3 sequence is CASSGDPGTSGGPEETQYF. In DNA form, the CDR3 reads TGTGCCAGCAGTGGGGACCCCGGGACTAGCGGGGGGCCGGAAGAGACCCAGTACTTC.

This clone was counted once. The rearrangement links TRBV19 to TRBJ2-1; unclear D gene. Germline V CDR1 and CDR2: LNHDA, SQIVND (reference sequence). Trimming took off 3 bases at V and 8 bases at J, with 14 bases between the two ends. The CDR3 consists of 14 residues. CDR3 protein: CASSIRFSSDEQFF. CDR3 DNA sequence: TGTGCCAGTAGTATTCGATTTTCGTCCGATGAGCAGTTCTTC.

The rearrangement joins TRBV28 to TRBJ2-1; 16 bases are shared with TRBD2. CDR3 length equals 19 residues. Germline loops: CDR1 MDHEN, CDR2 SYDVKM. J gave up 6 bases and V 3 bases, and 11 bases lay outside the gene matches. The CDR3 sequence: CASSLLPGLAGGRFNEQFF. The CDR3 DNA reads as TGTGCCAGCAGTTTGTTGCCGGGACTAGCGGGAGGGCGGTTCAATGAGCAGTTCTTC.

This clone was counted once. The chain links TRBV2 to TRBJ1-6, with D perhaps TRBD1 (5 bases). The CDR3 runs 18 residues. V lost 4 bases to trimming and J lost 5 bases, with 21 bases between them. Germline values: CDR1 SNHLY, CDR2 FYNNEI. CDR3 bases: TGTGCCAGCAGTGGCCGACAGCGAACAACCCTTAATAATTCACCCCTCCACTTT. This sequence encodes CASSGRQRTTLNNSPLHF.

This chain connects TRBV4-1 to TRBJ1-2; TRBD1 matches 8 bases. The CDR3 has 14 residues. Per the germline V gene, CDR1 is MGHRA and CDR2 is YSYEKL. The V segment lost 1 base and the J segment 3 bases; nucleotides outside the gene matches: 1. The CDR3 DNA reads as TGCGCCAGCAGCCAAGCGGACAGGGACTATGGCTACACCTTC. It specifies CASSQADRDYGYTF.

The genes are TRBV6-1 and TRBJ1-2, with 11 bases that match TRBD1. CDR1 and CDR2 (germline): MNHNS, SASEGT. J gave up 4 bases and V 7 bases, and 5 bases lay outside the gene matches. This CDR3 has 14 amino acids. DNA for the CDR3: TGTGCCAGCACCCGGGACAGGGGGACCTATGGCTACACCTTC. This translates into CASTRDRGTYGYTF.

The chain combines TRBV7-3 with TRBJ2-1; possibly TRBD2 for D (5 bases). The CDR3 is 15 amino acids. Germline V gene data show CDR1 as SGHTA and CDR2 as FQGTGA. Between the trimmed V and J ends, which lost 3 bases and 4 bases, there was a span of 13 bases. In DNA form, the CDR3 reads TGTGCCAGCAGCTTGTACACGGCGGGTTACAATGAGCAGTTCTTC. This codes for CASSLYTAGYNEQFF.

The chain combines TRBV6-6 with TRBJ1-2; no definite D call. Trimming left V 5 bases short and J 4 bases short, with 11 bases between. CDR1 and CDR2 from the germline V gene are MNHNY and SVGAGI (reference sequence). The CDR3 has 13 residues. This CDR3 reads CASSPGRGYGYTF. The CDR3 DNA follows: TGTGCCAGCAGTCCCGGTCGGGGCTATGGCTACACCTTC.

The DNA for the CDR3 is TGTGCCAGCAGGAAGAACGACGCTGGAGGAGATACGCAGTATTTT. Protein: CASRKNDAGGDTQYF. The J gene is TRBJ2-3, the V gene TRBV2; TRBD2 might be the D (5 bases). The CDR3 is 15 amino acids. Between the trimmed V and J ends, which lost 6 bases and 5 bases, there was a span of 18 bases. Germline-derived CDR1 and CDR2 are SNHLY and FYNNEI. The full variable domain, completed using reference TRBV2 and TRBJ2-3, is EPEVTQTPSHQVTQMGQEVILRCVPISNHLYFYWYRQILGQKVEFLVSFYNNEISEKSEIFDDQFSVERPDGSNFTLKIRSTKLEDSAMYFCASRKNDAGGDTQYFGPGTRLTVL.

The chain employs TRBV30 and TRBJ2-2, with no clear D. Germline CDR1 is GTSNPN and CDR2 is SVGIG (reference sequence). This CDR3 spans 11 amino acids. V lost 1 base and J 3 bases, leaving 0 bases between the germline ends. The CDR3 reads CAWSDTGELFF. Here the CDR3 DNA reads TGTGCCTGGAGTGACACCGGGGAGCTGTTTTTT.

Only one count was recorded for this clone. The V call is TRBV6-1, the J call TRBJ1-4; 7 bases are a match to TRBD1. V was clipped by 6 bases and J by 10 bases; unmatched bases: 8. Germline V CDR1 and CDR2: MNHNS, SASEGT. The CDR3 is 13 residues long. The CDR3 spells CASRRTGLSKLFF. The CDR3, as DNA: TGTGCCAGCAGGCGGACAGGCTTGTCAAAACTGTTTTTT.

This clone is a singleton in its sample. This chain uses TRBV19 with TRBJ2-7; no clear D gene. The CDR3 consists of 14 residues. Per germline, CDR1 LNHDA and CDR2 SQIVND (reference sequence). Trimming removed 1 base at V and 2 bases at J, with 9 bases between. CDR3 bases: TGTGCCAGTAGTATAGGGCACGGAACCTACGAGCAGTACTTC. It specifies CASSIGHGTYEQYF.

This chain joins TRBV7-9 and TRBJ2-1; possibly TRBD2 for D (7 bases). V lost 3 bases, J lost 1 base, and 13 bases lay in between. Per the germline V gene, CDR1 is SEHNR and CDR2 is FQNEAQ (reference sequence). The length of the CDR3 is 16 residues. CDR3 residues: CASSFAGALSYNEQFF. The CDR3 nucleotides read TGTGCCAGCAGCTTCGCGGGGGCCCTATCCTACAATGAGCAGTTCTTC.